The 16 T cell receptor beta chains given below trace back to one sample, sequenced in a study of long-term antiretroviral therapy in people with HIV. The libraries were made with immunoSEQ v3.0 at survey level. Method: immunoSEQ multiplex PCR; TCRdb's copy keeps in-frame clones and lacks some. Of about 27,000 clones in the sample, 60% to 85% were seen once. Sequencing was performed on unsorted PBMCs, taken 2.1 years after starting antiretroviral therapy. The receptors were sampled from a man younger than 40 with HIV.

The chain combines TRBV15 with TRBJ2-6; D may be TRBD2 (5 bases). The CDR3 has 17 amino acids. V lost 1 base and J 0 bases, leaving 10 bases between the germline ends. Germline CDR1 is LNHNV and CDR2 is YYDKDF (reference sequence). CDR3 coding DNA: TGTGCCACCAGCAGAGGGACTTCCCCCTCTGGGGCCAACGTCCTGACTTTC. It codes for CATSRGTSPSGANVLTF.

This sequence joins TRBV29-1 and TRBJ2-7; D is unclear. Germline loops: CDR1 SQVTM, CDR2 ANQGSEA. V lost 4 bases and J 7 bases, leaving 11 bases between the germline ends. The length of the CDR3 is 11 residues. CDR3 region: CSVVVVMEQYF. CDR3 sequence (DNA): TGCAGCGTTGTCGTGGTCATGGAGCAGTACTTC.

The chain has TRBV9 and TRBJ2-2; no clear D gene. CDR1 and CDR2 from the germline V gene are SGDLS and YYNGEE. The CDR3 is 15 amino acids. Trimming pared 0 bases from V and 2 bases from J, leaving 8 bases between. The CDR3 loop is CASSVALTNTGELFF. The CDR3, as DNA: TGTGCCAGCAGCGTAGCCCTAACAAACACCGGGGAGCTGTTTTTT.

The CDR3 protein is CASSLGGGFSLVWSSGANVLTF. Here the CDR3 DNA reads TGTGCCAGCAGCTTAGGGGGGGGATTCTCTTTGGTATGGAGCTCTGGGGCCAACGTCCTGACTTTC. This chain joins TRBV7-6 and TRBJ2-6; 7 bases are a match to TRBD2. Germline CDR1 SGHVS, CDR2 FNYEAQ. V gave up 1 base and J gave up 0 bases; unmatched junction bases: 18. The CDR3 totals 22 residues.

The chain employs TRBV14 and TRBJ2-1; the D is unclear. Germline assignment: CDR1 SGHDN and CDR2 FVKESK. The CDR3 contains 16 residues. The V end lost 3 bases, the J end lost 0 bases, and 12 bases lay between the germline ends. The CDR3 bases are TGTGCCAGCAGCCAGTTCACAGTAAGCTCCTACAATGAGCAGTTCTTC. Translating gives CASSQFTVSSYNEQFF.

CDR3 bases: TGTGCCAGCAGCCAAGGGGGCTGGGGGGGGAGCAATCAGCCCCAGCATTTT. It yields the protein CASSQGGWGGSNQPQHF. The gene calls are TRBV4-2 and TRBJ1-5; maybe TRBD1 (5 bases). The V gene lost 1 base and the J gene lost 1 base, with 14 bases spanning the gap. Germline V lookup: CDR1 LGHNA, CDR2 YNFKEQ. The CDR3 has 17 residues.

The V call is TRBV5-4, the J call TRBJ1-2; D might be TRBD1 (5 bases). CDR3 length: 14 amino acids. Trimming left V 0 bases short and J 6 bases short, with 12 bases between. Per germline, CDR1 SGHNT and CDR2 YYREEE (reference sequence). The CDR3 nucleotides read TGTGCCAGCAGCTTGGATGGGGGTTTCGATGGCTACACCTTC. Protein: CASSLDGGFDGYTF.

This chain uses TRBV7-9 with TRBJ2-3; D is perhaps TRBD2 (8 bases). Germline V gene sequence: CDR1 SEHNR, CDR2 FQNEAQ (reference sequence). V shed 1 base and J shed 0 bases, with 20 bases lying between them. This CDR3 has 19 amino acids. The chain's CDR3 is CASSLGPGGQRGSTDTQYF. CDR3 DNA sequence: TGTGCCAGCAGCTTAGGCCCAGGGGGGCAGCGGGGGAGCACAGATACGCAGTATTTT.

The V gene is TRBV9, the J gene TRBJ2-2; D remains unclear. The germline V and J ends were trimmed by 0 bases and 4 bases, with 10 bases remaining between them. The CDR3 has 15 amino acids. CDR1 is SGDLS and CDR2 is YYNGEE in the germline V gene. Written as DNA, the CDR3 is TGTGCCAGCAGCGTAGCTTCAGGACCCACCGGGGAGCTGTTTTTT. This gives the protein CASSVASGPTGELFF. Full variable domain (rest looked up from reference TRBV9 and TRBJ2-2): DSGVTQTPKHLITATGQRVTLRCSPRSGDLSVYWYQQSLDQGLQFLIQYYNGEERAKGNILERFSAQQFPDLHSELNLSSLELGDSALYFCASSVASGPTGELFFGEGSRLTVL.

This clone was detected only once. The chain recombines TRBV19 with TRBJ2-3, with 8 bases that match TRBD2. The V segment lost 8 bases and the J segment 0 bases; nucleotides outside the gene matches: 7. Germline CDR1 LNHDA, CDR2 SQIVND (reference sequence). The CDR3 totals 15 residues. CDR3 nucleotide sequence: TGTGCCAGTCAGAGCGGGAGACTCAGCACAGATACGCAGTATTTT. It yields the protein CASQSGRLSTDTQYF.

CDR3 sequence reads: CASSPEGGGQGVNGELFF. The CDR3 coding sequence is TGTGCCAGCAGCCCCGAAGGAGGGGGACAGGGGGTTAACGGGGAGCTGTTTTTT. The chain recombines TRBV7-2 with TRBJ2-2; 11 bases match TRBD1. V dropped 5 bases and J dropped 7; count of bases not matched to a gene: 15. Germline V gene lookup returns CDR1 SGHTA and CDR2 FQGNSA. The CDR3 contains 18 residues.

The rearrangement links TRBV7-2 to TRBJ1-5; D is perhaps TRBD1 (6 bases). V was shortened by 4 bases and J by 5 bases, with 9 bases between the two germline ends. Germline CDR1 is SGHTA and CDR2 is FQGNSA. The CDR3 has 13 residues. CDR3 amino acids: CASSSNRDQPQHF. For the CDR3, the DNA is TGTGCCAGCAGCTCCAACAGGGATCAGCCCCAGCATTTT.

This rearrangement joins TRBV28 to TRBJ2-1; TRBD2 aligns across 7 bases. V dropped 8 bases and J dropped 0; count of bases not matched to a gene: 4. There are 14 residues in the CDR3. Germline V gene data show CDR1 as MDHEN and CDR2 as SYDVKM. For the CDR3, the DNA is TGTGCCAGCGGGGAGGGTTTCTCCTACAATGAGCAGTTCTTC. Translation: CASGEGFSYNEQFF.

The genes are TRBV9 and TRBJ1-3; D unclear. CDR3 length equals 17 residues. Germline-derived CDR1 and CDR2 are SGDLS and YYNGEE. Trimming left V 0 bases short and J 0 bases short, with 13 bases between. The DNA for the CDR3 is TGTGCCAGCAGCGTAGTACCCAGTCTGAGCTCTGGAAACACCATATATTTT. Amino acid sequence: CASSVVPSLSSGNTIYF.

The chain uses TRBV10-3 and TRBJ1-1; TRBD1 matches 8 bases. The V segment lost 6 bases and the J segment 10 bases; nucleotides outside the gene matches: 4. The germline V gene encodes CDR1 ENHRY and CDR2 SYGVKD. The CDR3 length is 11 residues. The CDR3 sequence: CAIRKDRGAFF. As DNA, the CDR3 is TGTGCCATCAGAAAAGACAGGGGAGCTTTCTTT.

The chain recombines TRBV10-1 with TRBJ2-1; TRBD2 is a possible D gene (6 bases). Germline V gives CDR1 WNHNN, CDR2 SYGVQD (reference sequence). The V and J ends lost 6 bases and 7 bases respectively, with 13 bases between them. This CDR3 contains 13 residues. CDR3 residues: CASSGLLGNEQFF. In DNA, the CDR3 is TGCGCCAGCAGCGGACTATTGGGAAATGAGCAGTTCTTC.